The 23 T cell receptor beta chains below come from one sample, sequenced in a study of blood T cell repertoires in COVID-19 (TCRdb year 2020). Library preparation used the immunoSEQ multiplex PCR assay. The source is immuneACCESS, and TCRdb retained only in-frame sequences with V and J called. Part of the clones is not carried over; for the studies checked, unresolved V genes explain less than half of this, and the remainder is unexplained. This sample holds about 40,000 clones; 70% to 85% were observed only once. The ten largest clones capture more than 20% of the sample. Specimen: peripheral blood. All receptors come from a human donor with acute or convalescent COVID-19. The donor label of this sample is uncertain.

This clone appeared once. The CDR3 loop is CASSFRTGEDIQYF. Written as DNA, the CDR3 is TGTGCCAGCAGCTTCAGGACAGGGGAGGACATTCAGTACTTC. The chain joins TRBV13 to TRBJ2-4; 9 bases agree with TRBD1. With V trimmed by 3 bases and J by 8 bases, 5 bases remained unmatched. The CDR3 is 14 amino acids. CDR1 PRHDT and CDR2 FYEKMQ come from the germline V gene (reference sequence).

The chain uses TRBV28 and TRBJ1-6; D is undetermined. CDR1 MDHEN and CDR2 SYDVKM come from the germline V gene. This CDR3 has 15 amino acids. V lost 7 bases and J 0 bases, leaving 10 bases between the germline ends. The CDR3 is CASTKKSSYNSPLHF. The CDR3 DNA follows: TGTGCCAGCACTAAGAAGAGCTCCTATAATTCACCCCTCCACTTT.

The chain uses TRBV5-4 and TRBJ2-7; TRBD2 might be the D (7 bases). V was clipped by 3 bases and J by 5 bases, with 21 bases between them. Germline V gene sequence: CDR1 SGHNT, CDR2 YYREEE (reference sequence). The CDR3 is made up of 16 amino acids. This CDR3 is CASSSSLRGGKDEQYF. In DNA, the CDR3 is TGTGCCAGCAGCTCCTCACTCAGGGGAGGGAAGGACGAGCAGTACTTC.

In this sample, this clone turned up once. Germline is not matched at one junction end, which may reflect a read error. Other DNA sequences in the sample encode the same CDR3. The V and J genes are TRBV9 and TRBJ1-1; 7 bases align to TRBD1. Germline-derived CDR1 and CDR2 are SGDLS and YYNGEE. The CDR3 extends over 16 amino acids. CDR3 DNA: TGTGCCAGCAGCGCCCAATGGACAGGCGTGAACACTGAAGCCTTCTTT. Amino acids: CASSAQWTGVNTEAFF. The complete variable domain, with remaining parts taken from reference TRBV9 and TRBJ1-1, reads DSGVTQTPKHLITATGQRVTLRCSPRSGDLSVYWYQQSLDQGLQFLIQYYNGEERAKGNILERFSAQQFPDLHSELNLSSLELGDSALYFCASSAQWTGVNTEAFFGQGTRLTVV.

CDR3 sequence: CASRLEVEDRTSGGAEFF. CDR3 nucleotide sequence: TGTGCAAGTCGCTTAGAGGTTGAAGATCGGACTAGCGGGGGGGCGGAGTTCTTC. The chain has TRBV12-2 and TRBJ2-1; TRBD2, as called in the table, went unchecked against the DNA. TRBV12-2 is labeled a pseudogene. The CDR3 is 18 amino acids.

The CDR3: CASSSSEGFGGYTF. CDR3 DNA sequence: TGTGCCAGCAGCTCCTCGGAGGGCTTCGGCGGCTACACCTTC. This chain links TRBV9 with TRBJ1-2; D is unresolved. CDR3 length equals 14 residues. V was clipped by 4 bases and J by 8 bases, with 18 bases between them. The germline gives CDR1 SGDLS, CDR2 YYNGEE. Combining the CDR3 with reference TRBV9 and TRBJ1-2 gives the whole variable domain DSGVTQTPKHLITATGQRVTLRCSPRSGDLSVYWYQQSLDQGLQFLIQYYNGEERAKGNILERFSAQQFPDLHSELNLSSLELGDSALYFCASSSSEGFGGYTFGSGTRLTVV.

This chain joins TRBV5-1 and TRBJ1-4, with D unclear. V lost 0 bases and J 0 bases, leaving 9 bases between the germline ends. Germline CDR1 is SGHRS and CDR2 is YFSETQ. The CDR3 length is 16 residues. The CDR3 reads CASSLAGMATNEKLFF. The DNA for the CDR3 is TGCGCCAGCAGCTTGGCCGGGATGGCAACTAATGAAAAACTGTTTTTT.

The chain recombines TRBV10-3 with TRBJ2-3; 7 nucleotides line up with TRBD1. V was pared by 4 bases and J by 2 bases, with 18 bases of the junction left unmatched. Per germline, CDR1 ENHRY and CDR2 SYGVKD. CDR3 size: 19 residues. CDR3 sequence (DNA): TGTGCCATCAGTGTATTAGGGGGCGAGGTCCTAACTTCCACAGATACGCAGTATTTT. Translating it yields CAISVLGGEVLTSTDTQYF.

The chain carries TRBV19 and TRBJ1-2; TRBD1 aligns across 7 bases. With V trimmed by 5 bases and J by 5 bases, 11 bases remained unmatched. The CDR3 has 15 amino acids. Germline V CDR1 and CDR2: LNHDA, SQIVND (reference sequence). The CDR3 DNA reads TGTGCCAGTAGTGAAAAACAGGGGAGACGGTATGGCTACACCTTC. It encodes CASSEKQGRRYGYTF.

The chain has TRBV9 and TRBJ1-1; D is ambiguous. The V end was cut by 4 bases, the J end by 3 bases, with 10 bases between. Germline loops: CDR1 SGDLS, CDR2 YYNGEE. CDR3 size: 13 residues. The CDR3 DNA reads TGTGCCAGCAGCCGTAGGGAGGACACTGAAGCTTTCTTT. Translating gives CASSRREDTEAFF.

V gene TRBV7-7 combines with J gene TRBJ2-5, with a tentative D call TRBD2 (6 bases). This CDR3 contains 13 residues. Germline V lookup: CDR1 SSHAT, CDR2 FNYEAQ (reference sequence). Trimming removed 10 bases from V and 4 bases from J, with 16 bases in between. DNA of the CDR3: TGTGCCATCTCGGGGGTCGGAGGAGAGACCCAGTACTTC. This gives the protein CAISGVGGETQYF.

V usage is TRBV7-9 and J usage is TRBJ2-2; D gene uncertain. The CDR3 spans 13 residues. Looked up from germline, CDR1 is SEHNR and CDR2 is FQNEAQ (reference sequence). The germline V and J ends were trimmed by 4 bases and 6 bases, with 9 bases remaining between them. Here the CDR3 DNA reads TGTGCCAGCAGCTCGGCGGTCTCCGGGGAGCTGTTTTTT. Protein: CASSSAVSGELFF.

V gene TRBV7-3 combines with J gene TRBJ1-2; TRBD1 might be the D (5 bases). V gave up 4 bases and J gave up 6 bases, with 15 bases separating them. This CDR3 region has 14 residues. CDR1 and CDR2 from the germline V gene are SGHTA and FQGTGA. The CDR3 DNA is TGTGCCAGCAGCTCCAACCCAGCGGGGGATGGCTACACCTTC. Translated, it gives CASSSNPAGDGYTF.

This rearrangement joins TRBV4-1 to TRBJ2-2, with 9 bases matching TRBD1. CDR3 size: 17 residues. Germline V gene sequence: CDR1 MGHRA, CDR2 YSYEKL. V gave up 4 bases and J gave up 6 bases; unmatched junction bases: 12. The CDR3 coding sequence is TGCGCCAGCAGCCGCGGGACAGGGACTTTTACGGCCGGGGAGCTGTTTTTT. This codes for CASSRGTGTFTAGELFF.

The chain has TRBV4-1 and TRBJ2-2, with 8 bases lining up with TRBD2. This CDR3 spans 18 amino acids. Trimming cost V 4 bases and J 1 base; bases outside gene matches: 11. Germline V CDR1 and CDR2: MGHRA, YSYEKL. The CDR3 region is CASSPVAGGSVNTGELFF. CDR3 coding DNA: TGCGCCAGCAGCCCCGTGGCGGGGGGCTCAGTGAACACCGGGGAGCTGTTTTTT.

The rearrangement links TRBV6-5 to TRBJ1-2; 9 bases fit TRBD1. This CDR3 has 16 residues. Trimming cost V 0 bases and J 8 bases; bases outside gene matches: 10. Germline V lookup: CDR1 MNHEY, CDR2 SVGAGI. CDR3 sequence reads: CASSYSDPGTGTGYTF. CDR3 in DNA: TGTGCCAGCAGTTACTCAGATCCCGGGACAGGGACCGGCTACACCTTC.

This chain connects TRBV18 to TRBJ2-2; a possible D gene is TRBD1 (5 bases). CDR1 is KGHSH, CDR2 LQKENI, per germline. The CDR3 is made up of 14 amino acids. Trimming removed 0 bases at V and 6 bases at J, with 8 bases between. DNA for the CDR3: TGTGCCAGCTCACCACCCTCCAGGGCCGGGGAGCTGTTTTTT. It is translated as CASSPPSRAGELFF.

This chain links TRBV3-1 (or the pseudogene TRBV3-2) with TRBJ1-1, with a possible D match to TRBD1 (6 bases). V lost 3 bases to trimming and J lost 5 bases, with 7 bases between them. The CDR3 has 12 residues. Looked up from germline, CDR1 is LGHDT and CDR2 is YNNKEL (reference sequence). The CDR3: CASSQQGTEAFF. CDR3 coding DNA: TGTGCCAGCAGCCAGCAGGGGACTGAAGCTTTCTTT.

The chain links TRBV5-1 to TRBJ2-7; 7 nucleotides match TRBD2. Germline assignment: CDR1 SGHRS and CDR2 YFSETQ. Germline trimming cut 1 base from V and 2 bases from J; bases unmatched to any gene: 6. The CDR3 is made up of 15 amino acids. DNA for the CDR3: TGCGCCAGCAGCTTGAATCCGGGGGGAGCCTACGAGCAGTACTTC. Translation gives CASSLNPGGAYEQYF.

This clone was found once. The CDR3: CASSLGQGSFLNTEAFF. The CDR3 DNA reads TGTGCCAGCAGCTTAGGACAGGGGTCTTTTTTGAACACTGAAGCTTTCTTT. The rearrangement uses TRBV5-5 and TRBJ1-1; TRBD1 matches 9 bases. V was clipped by 2 bases and J by 0 bases; unmatched bases: 8. CDR1 and CDR2 (germline): SGHKS, YYEKEE (reference sequence). The CDR3 is 17 residues long.

The chain carries TRBV6-4 and TRBJ1-1; 9 nucleotides agree with TRBD1. Germline V gives CDR1 MRHNA, CDR2 SNTAGT. The CDR3 is 14 residues long. Trimming at V came to 6 bases and at J to 5 bases, leaving 7 bases not matched to a gene. The chain's CDR3 is CASRRDRGATEAFF. Here the CDR3 DNA reads TGTGCCAGCAGAAGAGACAGGGGGGCGACTGAAGCTTTCTTT.

This clone occurred once. The J gene is TRBJ2-7, the V gene TRBV6-6; TRBD2 matches 9 bases. The CDR3 totals 13 residues. V was clipped by 5 bases and J by 3 bases; unmatched bases: 2. The germline V gene encodes CDR1 MNHNY and CDR2 SVGAGI (reference sequence). The CDR3 reads CASSRLAVYEQYF. The CDR3 DNA reads TGTGCCAGCAGTCGACTAGCGGTCTACGAGCAGTACTTC.

This chain joins TRBV4-1 and TRBJ2-7; D perhaps matches TRBD2 (6 bases). Trimming took off 0 bases at V and 0 bases at J, with 18 bases between the two ends. The CDR3 contains 18 residues. The V gene's germline CDR1 is MGHRA and CDR2 YSYEKL. CDR3 nucleotide sequence: TGCGCCAGCAGCCAAGAAGCAACGGGAGACCCTAGCTCCTACGAGCAGTACTTC. This sequence encodes CASSQEATGDPSSYEQYF.